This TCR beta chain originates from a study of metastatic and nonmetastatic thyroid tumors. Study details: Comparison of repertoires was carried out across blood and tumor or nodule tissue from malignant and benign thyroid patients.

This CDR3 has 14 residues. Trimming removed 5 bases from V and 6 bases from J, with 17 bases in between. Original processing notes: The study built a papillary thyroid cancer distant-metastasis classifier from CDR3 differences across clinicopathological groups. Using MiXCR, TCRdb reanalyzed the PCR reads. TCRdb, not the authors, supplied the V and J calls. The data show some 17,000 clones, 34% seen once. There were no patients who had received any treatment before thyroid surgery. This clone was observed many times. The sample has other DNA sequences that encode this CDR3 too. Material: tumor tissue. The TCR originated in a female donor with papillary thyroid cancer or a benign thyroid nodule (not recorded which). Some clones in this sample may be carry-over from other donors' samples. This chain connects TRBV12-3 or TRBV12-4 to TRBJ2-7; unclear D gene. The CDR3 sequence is CASSLGSPVIEQYF. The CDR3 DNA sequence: TGTGCCAGCAGTCTCGGAAGCCCAGTTATCGAGCAGTACTTC.